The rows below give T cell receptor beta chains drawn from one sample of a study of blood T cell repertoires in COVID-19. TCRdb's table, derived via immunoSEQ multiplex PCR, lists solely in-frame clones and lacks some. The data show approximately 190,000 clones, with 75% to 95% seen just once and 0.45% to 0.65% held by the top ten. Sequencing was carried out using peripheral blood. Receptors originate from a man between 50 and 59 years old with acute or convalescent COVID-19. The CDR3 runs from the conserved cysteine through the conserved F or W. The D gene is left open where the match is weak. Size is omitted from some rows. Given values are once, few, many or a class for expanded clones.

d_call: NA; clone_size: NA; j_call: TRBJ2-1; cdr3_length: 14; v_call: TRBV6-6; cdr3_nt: TGTGCCAGCAGTTATGAGGGAGCCTACAATGAGCAGTTCTTC; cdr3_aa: CASSYEGAYNEQFF
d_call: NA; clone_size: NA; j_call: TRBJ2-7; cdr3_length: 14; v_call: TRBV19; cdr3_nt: TGTGCCAGTAGTCCAACGGACAGTAGCTACGAGCAGTACTTC; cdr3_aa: CASSPTDSSYEQYF
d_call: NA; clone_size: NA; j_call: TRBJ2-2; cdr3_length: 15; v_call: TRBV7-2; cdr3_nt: TGTGCCAGCAGCTTAGGTAGACACAACACCGGGGAGCTGTTTTTT; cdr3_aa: CASSLGRHNTGELFF
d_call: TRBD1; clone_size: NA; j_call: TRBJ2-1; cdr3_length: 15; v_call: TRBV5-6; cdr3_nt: TGTGCCAGCAGCCGCAGCTGGACAGGGTCAGTCGAGCAGTTCTTC; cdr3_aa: CASSRSWTGSVEQFF
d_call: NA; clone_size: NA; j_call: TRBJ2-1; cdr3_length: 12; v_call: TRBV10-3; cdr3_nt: TGTGCCATCAGCCCCTCAGGGGATGAGCAGTTCTTC; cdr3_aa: CAISPSGDEQFF
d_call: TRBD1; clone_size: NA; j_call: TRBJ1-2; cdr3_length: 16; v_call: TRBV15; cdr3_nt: TGTGCCACCAGCACAGATGGACAGGGGCACTTCTATGGCTACACCTTC; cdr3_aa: CATSTDGQGHFYGYTF
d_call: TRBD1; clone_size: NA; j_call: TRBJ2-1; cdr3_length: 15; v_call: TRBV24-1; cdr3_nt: TGTGCCACCGCAGGGGGCCTGAACTCCTACAATGAGCAGTTCTTC; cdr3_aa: CATAGGLNSYNEQFF
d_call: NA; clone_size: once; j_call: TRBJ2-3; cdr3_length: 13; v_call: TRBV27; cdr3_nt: TGTGCCAGCAGTCTCCGGTCCGCAGATACGCAGTATTTT; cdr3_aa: CASSLRSADTQYF
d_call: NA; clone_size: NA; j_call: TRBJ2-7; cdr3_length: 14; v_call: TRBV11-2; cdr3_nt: TGTGCCAGCAGCCTGGACATAAACTCCTACGAGCAGTACTTC; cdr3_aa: CASSLDINSYEQYF
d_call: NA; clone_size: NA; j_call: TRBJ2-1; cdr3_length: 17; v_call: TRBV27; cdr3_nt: TGTGCCAGCAGTCTCAGTCGCGCGCAGGGGCCATACAATGAGCAGTTCTTC; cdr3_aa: CASSLSRAQGPYNEQFF
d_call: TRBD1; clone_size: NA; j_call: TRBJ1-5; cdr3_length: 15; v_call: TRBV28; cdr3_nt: TGTGCCAGCAGAACACAGGGGGATAGCAATCAGCCCCAGCATTTT; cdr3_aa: CASRTQGDSNQPQHF
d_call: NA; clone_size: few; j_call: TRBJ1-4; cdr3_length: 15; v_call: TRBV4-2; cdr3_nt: TGTGCCAGCAGCCAAGATAGCCACGGGAGGGAAAAACTGTTTTTT; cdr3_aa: CASSQDSHGREKLFF
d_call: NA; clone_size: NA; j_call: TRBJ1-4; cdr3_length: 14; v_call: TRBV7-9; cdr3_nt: TGTGCCAGCCAACACGGGGTGCAAAATGAAAAACTGTTTTTT; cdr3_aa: CASQHGVQNEKLFF
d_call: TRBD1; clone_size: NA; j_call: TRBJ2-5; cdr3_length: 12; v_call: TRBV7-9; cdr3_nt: TGTGCCACGGCCAGGGGGCGAGAGACCCAGTACTTC; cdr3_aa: CATARGRETQYF
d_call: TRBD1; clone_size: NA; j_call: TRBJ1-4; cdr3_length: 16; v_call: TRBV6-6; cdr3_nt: TGTGCCAGCAGTCCTCGACAGGGTCGGGGTAATGAAAAACTGTTTTTT; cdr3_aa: CASSPRQGRGNEKLFF
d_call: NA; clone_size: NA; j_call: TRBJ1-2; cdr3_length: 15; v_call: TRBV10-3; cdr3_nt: TGTGCCATCAGTGAATGGACAGACGGCAACTATGGCTACACCTTC; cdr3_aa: CAISEWTDGNYGYTF
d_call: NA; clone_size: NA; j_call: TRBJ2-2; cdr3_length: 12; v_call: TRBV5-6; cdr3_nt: TGTGCCAGCAGCTGGGGCCCCGGGGAGCTGTTTTTT; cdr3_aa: CASSWGPGELFF
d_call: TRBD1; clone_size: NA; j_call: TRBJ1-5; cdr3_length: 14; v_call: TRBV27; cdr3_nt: TGTGCCAGCCGCCAGGGGGCAAGCAATCAGCCCCAGCATTTT; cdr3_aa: CASRQGASNQPQHF
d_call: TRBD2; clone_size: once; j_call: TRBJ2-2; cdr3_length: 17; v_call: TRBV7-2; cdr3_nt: TGTGCCAGCAGCCCGGGGACTAGCGGGAGAATGACCGGGGAGCTGTTTTTT; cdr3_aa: CASSPGTSGRMTGELFF
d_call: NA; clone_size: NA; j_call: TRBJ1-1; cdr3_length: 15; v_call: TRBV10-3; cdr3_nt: TGTGCCATCAGTGAATCGACCCAAGCGACCACTGAAGCTTTCTTT; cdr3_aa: CAISESTQATTEAFF
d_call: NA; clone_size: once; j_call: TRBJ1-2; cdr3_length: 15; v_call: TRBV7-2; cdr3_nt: TGTGCCAGCAGCTTAGTATTGGGCATAGATTATGGCTACACCTTC; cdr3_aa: CASSLVLGIDYGYTF
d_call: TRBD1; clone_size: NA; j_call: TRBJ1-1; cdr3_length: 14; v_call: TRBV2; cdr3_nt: TGTGCCAGCAGTGTGCTGACAGGGGTTACTGAAGCTTTCTTT; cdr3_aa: CASSVLTGVTEAFF
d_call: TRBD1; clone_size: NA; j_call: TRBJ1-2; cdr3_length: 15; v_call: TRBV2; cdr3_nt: TGTGCCAGCAGTGGGGACAGGGGGACGTACTATGGCTACACCTTC; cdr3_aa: CASSGDRGTYYGYTF
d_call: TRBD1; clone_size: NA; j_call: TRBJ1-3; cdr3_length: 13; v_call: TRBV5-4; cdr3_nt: TGTGCCAGCACCTCAGGGGGTGGAAACACCATATATTTT; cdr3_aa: CASTSGGGNTIYF
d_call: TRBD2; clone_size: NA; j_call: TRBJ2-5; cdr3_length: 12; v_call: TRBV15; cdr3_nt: TGTGCCACCAGTGGGAGGGGAGAGACCCAGTACTTC; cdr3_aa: CATSGRGETQYF
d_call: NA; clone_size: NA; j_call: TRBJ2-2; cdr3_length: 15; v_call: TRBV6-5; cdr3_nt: TGTGCCAGCAGTTACTCCCCCGGGGGTCCCGGGGAGCTGTTTTTT; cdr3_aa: CASSYSPGGPGELFF
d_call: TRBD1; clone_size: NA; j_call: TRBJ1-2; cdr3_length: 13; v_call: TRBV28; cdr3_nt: TGTGCCAGCAGTTGGACAGGGGTCTATGGCTACACCTTC; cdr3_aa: CASSWTGVYGYTF
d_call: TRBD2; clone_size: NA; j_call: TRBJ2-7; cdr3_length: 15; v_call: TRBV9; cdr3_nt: TGTGCCAGCAGCGTAGGTGGTAGCGGGGCCTACGAGCAGTACTTC; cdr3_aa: CASSVGGSGAYEQYF
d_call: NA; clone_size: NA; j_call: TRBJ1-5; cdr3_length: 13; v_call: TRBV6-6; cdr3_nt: TGTGCCAGCAGTATCCTTATCGGTCAGCCCCAGCATTTT; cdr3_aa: CASSILIGQPQHF
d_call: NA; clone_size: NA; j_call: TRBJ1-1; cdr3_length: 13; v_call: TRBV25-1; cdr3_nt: TGTGCCAGCACGCCCGGAGGGACCACTGAAGCTTTCTTT; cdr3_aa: CASTPGGTTEAFF
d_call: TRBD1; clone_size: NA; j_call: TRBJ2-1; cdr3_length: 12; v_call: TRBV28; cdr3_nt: TGTGGGACAGGGGGGTCCTACAATGAGCAGTTCTTC; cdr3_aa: CGTGGSYNEQFF
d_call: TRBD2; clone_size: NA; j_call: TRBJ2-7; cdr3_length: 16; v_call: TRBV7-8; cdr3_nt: TGTGCCAGCAGCCCAGCGGGAGGTCCCCTCACCTACGAGCAGTACTTC; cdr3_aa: CASSPAGGPLTYEQYF
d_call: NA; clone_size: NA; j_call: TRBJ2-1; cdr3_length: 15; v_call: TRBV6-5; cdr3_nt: TGTGCCAGCAGTCAAACAGGGTCGCCCTACAATGAGCAGTTCTTC; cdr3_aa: CASSQTGSPYNEQFF
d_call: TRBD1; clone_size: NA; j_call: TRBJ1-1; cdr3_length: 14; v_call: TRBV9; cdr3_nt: TGTGCCAGCAGCTCGACAGGGGGCAGGACTGAAGCTTTCTTT; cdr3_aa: CASSSTGGRTEAFF
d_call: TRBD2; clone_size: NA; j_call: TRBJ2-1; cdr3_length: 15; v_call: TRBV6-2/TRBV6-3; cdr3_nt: TGTGCCAGCAGTTACTTCTCGCGGGGGGGCGGTGAGCAGTTCTTC; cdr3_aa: CASSYFSRGGGEQFF
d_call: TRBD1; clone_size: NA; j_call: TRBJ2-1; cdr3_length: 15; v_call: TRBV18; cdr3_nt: TGTGCCAGCTCAACCGGGACAGGGGGGTACAATGAGCAGTTCTTC; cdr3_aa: CASSTGTGGYNEQFF
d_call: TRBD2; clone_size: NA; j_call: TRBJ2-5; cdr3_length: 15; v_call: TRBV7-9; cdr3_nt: TGTGCCAGCAGCTTGGGGGCTAGCGGGCAAGAGACCCAGTACTTC; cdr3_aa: CASSLGASGQETQYF
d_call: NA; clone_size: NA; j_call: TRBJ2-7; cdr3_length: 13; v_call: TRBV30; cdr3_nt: TGTGCCTGGAGCGTACTGGACACCTACGAGCAGTACTTC; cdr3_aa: CAWSVLDTYEQYF
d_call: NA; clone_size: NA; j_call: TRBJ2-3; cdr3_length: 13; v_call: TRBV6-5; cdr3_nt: TGTGCCAGCAGTAAACAGGGTCCAGATACGCAGTATTTT; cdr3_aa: CASSKQGPDTQYF
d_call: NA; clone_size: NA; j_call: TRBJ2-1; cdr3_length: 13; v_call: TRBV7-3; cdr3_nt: TGTGCCAGCAGCTTCGGGGGTAACAATGAGCAGTTCTTC; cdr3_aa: CASSFGGNNEQFF
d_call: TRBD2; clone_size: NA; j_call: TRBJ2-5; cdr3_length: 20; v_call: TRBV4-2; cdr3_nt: TGTGCCAGCAGCCGGACCCCGGGACTAGCGGGGGCGGGCGCCGAAGAGACCCAGTACTTC; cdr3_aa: CASSRTPGLAGAGAEETQYF
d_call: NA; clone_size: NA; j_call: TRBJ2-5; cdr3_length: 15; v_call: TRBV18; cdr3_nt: TGTGCCAGCTCACCATCGCAGGGTGTGGTTGAGACCCAGTACTTC; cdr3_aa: CASSPSQGVVETQYF
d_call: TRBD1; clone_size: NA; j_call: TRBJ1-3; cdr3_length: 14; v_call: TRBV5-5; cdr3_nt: TGTGCCAGCAGCTTTGGACAGGCTGGAAACACCATATATTTT; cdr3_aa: CASSFGQAGNTIYF
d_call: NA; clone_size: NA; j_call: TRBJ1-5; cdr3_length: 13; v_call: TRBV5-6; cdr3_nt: TGTGCCAGCAGCTTGGGACAGGCCCAGCCCCAGCATTTT; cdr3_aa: CASSLGQAQPQHF
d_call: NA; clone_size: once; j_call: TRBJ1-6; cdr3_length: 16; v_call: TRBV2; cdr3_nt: TGTGCCAGCAGTGAGTGGTCGCGGGGGAATAATTCACCCCTCCACTTT; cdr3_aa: CASSEWSRGNNSPLHF
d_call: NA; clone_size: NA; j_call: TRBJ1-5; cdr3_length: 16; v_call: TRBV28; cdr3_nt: TGTGCCAGCAGGTTCCAGGGCGGATCGAGACTTCAGCCCCAGCATTTT; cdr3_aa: CASRFQGGSRLQPQHF
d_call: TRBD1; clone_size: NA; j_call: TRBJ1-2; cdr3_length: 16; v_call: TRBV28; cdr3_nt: TGTGCCAGCAGTTTGCCCGGACGTCAGGGGGAAACGGGCTACACCTTC; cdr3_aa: CASSLPGRQGETGYTF
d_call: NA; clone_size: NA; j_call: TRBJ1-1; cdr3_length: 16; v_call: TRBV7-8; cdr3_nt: TGTGCCAGCAGCCCGCCCCCCAGGGGTCTGAACACTGAAGCTTTCTTT; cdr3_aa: CASSPPPRGLNTEAFF